The rows below give T cell receptor beta chains drawn from one sample of a study of early T cells in non-severe SARS-CoV-2 infection. TCRdb passed the 5' RACE reads through MiXCR, listing each CDR3 protein once. The repertoire holds roughly 29,000 distinct CDR3 sequences, with 5% to 6.5% as singletons. The material sequenced was whole blood, taken at baseline. Receptors were obtained from an adult who was a healthcare worker with PCR-confirmed SARS-CoV-2 infection or an uninfected control (not recorded which). CDR3s include the opening cysteine and the closing phenylalanine or tryptophan. The D gene is left open where the match is weak. Size values are once, few and many counts, or a class for expanded clones, and some rows have none.

j_call v_call cdr3_length d_call clone_size cdr3_aa cdr3_nt
TRBJ1-6 TRBV7-9 13 . . CASSITTGLGLHF TGTGCCAGCAGCATTACAACAGGGCTTGGCCTCCACTTT
TRBJ2-3 TRBV9 14 . many CASSVGTASDTQYF TGTGCCAGCAGCGTGGGGACTGCATCAGATACGCAGTATTTT
TRBJ2-1 TRBV24-1 13 . many CATSDFLTYEQFF TGTGCCACCAGTGATTTTCTGACTTACGAGCAGTTCTTC
TRBJ2-1 TRBV19 16 TRBD2 many CASSPLAGGPYNEQFF TGTGCCAGTAGTCCTTTAGCGGGAGGGCCCTACAATGAGCAGTTCTTC
TRBJ1-1 TRBV6-1 15 . many CASSTWAGLRTEAFF TGTGCCAGCAGCACATGGGCGGGTCTTCGGACTGAAGCTTTCTTT
TRBJ2-3 TRBV5-1 14 TRBD2 . CASSAGTSAGTQYF TGCGCCAGCAGCGCCGGGACTAGCGCGGGCACGCAGTATTTT
TRBJ2-5 TRBV9 14 . many CASSVGSYQETQYF TGTGCCAGCAGCGTAGGTTCCTACCAAGAGACCCAGTACTTC
TRBJ1-4 TRBV3-1 14 . many CASSQGATNEKLFF TGTGCCAGCAGCCAGGGAGCAACTAATGAAAAACTGTTTTTT
TRBJ1-1 TRBV20-1 16 . many CSARDGGGALSTEAFF TGCAGTGCTAGAGATGGAGGGGGGGCTCTGAGCACTGAAGCTTTCTTT
TRBJ1-5 TRBV20-1 13 . many CSARERPDQPQHF TGCAGTGCTAGAGAACGGCCAGATCAGCCCCAGCATTTT
TRBJ2-5 TRBV12-3/TRBV12-4 14 . many CASSRGSMGETQYF TGTGCCAGCAGCCGTGGGTCTATGGGGGAGACCCAGTACTTC
TRBJ2-1 TRBV6-4 15 TRBD2 many CASSASGEPYNEQFF TGTGCCAGCAGCGCTAGCGGGGAACCCTACAATGAGCAGTTCTTC
TRBJ2-1 TRBV20-1 14 TRBD2 many CSARLAGYYNEQFF TGCAGTGCTAGACTAGCGGGGTACTACAATGAGCAGTTCTTC
TRBJ2-2 TRBV7-9 15 TRBD2 many CASSLFRGDTGELFF TGTGCCAGCAGCCTCTTCCGGGGGGACACCGGGGAGCTGTTTTTT
TRBJ1-2 TRBV5-4 15 . many CASSSPGTGRYGYTF TGTGCCAGCAGTTCCCCCGGGACCGGACGCTATGGCTACACCTTC
TRBJ1-2 TRBV12-3/TRBV12-4 13 . few CASSSIWDYGYTF TGTGCCAGCAGTTCGATCTGGGACTATGGCTACACCTTC
TRBJ1-4 TRBV20-1 14 TRBD1 few CSARLTGSNEKLFF TGCAGTGCTAGACTGACAGGGAGTAATGAAAAACTGTTTTTT
TRBJ2-5 TRBV7-2 15 TRBD1 . CASSSPRQGMSTQYF TGTGCCAGCAGCTCACCGCGACAGGGGATGTCCACCCAGTACTTC
TRBJ1-1 TRBV12-3/TRBV12-4 15 . many CASSSSGQGKTEAFF .
TRBJ2-7 TRBV6-2/TRBV6-3 14 TRBD1 many CASSRTGGAYEQYF TGTGCCAGCAGTCGGACAGGGGGTGCCTACGAGCAGTACTTC
TRBJ2-7 TRBV6-6 14 TRBD2 . CASSYTGGRDEQYF TGTGCCAGCAGTTACACGGGCGGGAGAGACGAGCAGTACTTC
TRBJ1-5 TRBV19 17 TRBD1 many CASKAHRDRGTNQPQHF TGTGCCAGTAAGGCGCACCGGGACAGGGGTACTAATCAGCCCCAGCATTTT
TRBJ1-1 TRBV18 14 . many CASSPSLGNTEAFF TGTGCCAGCTCACCAAGTCTGGGGAACACTGAAGCTTTCTTT
TRBJ2-1 TRBV19 17 TRBD2 many CASTPPAGGPNYNEQFF TGTGCCAGTACCCCTCCCGCGGGAGGGCCTAACTACAATGAGCAGTTCTTC
TRBJ1-2 TRBV28 13 . . CASSLLEYRGYTF TGTGCCAGCAGTTTATTGGAGTATCGCGGCTACACCTTC
TRBJ2-2 TRBV12-3/TRBV12-4 12 . few CASSLLAGELFF TGTGCCAGCAGTTTACTAGCCGGGGAGCTGTTTTTT
TRBJ1-6 TRBV5-6 17 . many CASSLSHRGPPNSPLHF TGTGCCAGCAGCTTGTCACACCGTGGCCCGCCGAATTCACCCCTCCACTTT
TRBJ2-2 TRBV11-2 12 . many CASSLGTGELFF TGTGCCAGCAGCTTAGGGACCGGGGAGCTGTTTTTT
TRBJ2-3 TRBV14 12 . many CASSQDGRTQYF TGTGCCAGCAGCCAAGACGGTCGTACGCAGTATTTT
TRBJ2-3 TRBV6-1 16 . many CASTGGGYSPQDTQYF TGTGCCAGCACCGGTGGCGGGTATTCTCCCCAGGATACGCAGTATTTT
TRBJ2-7 TRBV12-3/TRBV12-4 13 TRBD1 many CASSHRDSGEQYF TGTGCCAGCAGCCACCGGGACAGCGGCGAGCAGTACTTC
TRBJ2-7 TRBV3-1 17 TRBD2 many CASSQAWGGRRSYEQYF TGTGCCAGCAGCCAAGCATGGGGCGGGAGGAGGTCCTACGAGCAGTACTTC
TRBJ2-1 TRBV29-1 11 . many CSVEKGNEQFF TGCAGCGTTGAAAAGGGGAATGAGCAGTTCTTC